This T cell receptor (beta chain) derives from a study of T-cell reconstitution after alpha-beta-depleted transplantation in children. Unique molecular identifiers were used to barcode this TCRbeta library. TCRdb passed the PCR reads through MiXCR, listing each CDR3 protein once. Of 600,000 to 700,000 distinct CDR3 sequences listed, about an eighth are singletons. Germline-derived CDR1 and CDR2 are MGHRA and YSYEKL. Trimming took off 6 bases at V and 6 bases at J, with 17 bases between the two ends. The CDR3 runs 15 residues. The sequences come from PBMCs, collected before TCRalphabeta/CD19-depleted stem cell transplant. V and J are TRBV4-1 and TRBJ2-2, with D perhaps given as TRBD1 or TRBD2 (5 bases each). The receptor was isolated from a girl between 2 and 10 years old with congenital amegakaryocytic thrombocytopenia, due to receive a stem cell transplant. The CDR3 nucleotides read TGCGCCAGCAGGACACGGGACCCCGGGGCCGGGGAGCTGTTTTTT. Its protein product is CASRTRDPGAGELFF.